This passage covers 21 T cell receptor beta chains from one sample sequenced in a study of blood T cells in healthy people across ages. Then a second PCR, running roughly 6 to 11 cycles, was carried out with a sample-barcoded 5' primer and a J-beta primer mix. MiXCR, applied by TCRdb to the 5' RACE reads, yields one record per CDR3 protein. The data contain about 570,000 distinct CDR3 sequences, about 27% of them singletons. The same sample was also used in a study of T cells of mothers and their children.

Input material: blood. Receptors were obtained from a boy younger than 10 in good health.

The chain couples TRBV15 to TRBJ1-2; a weak D match, TRBD1 (5 bases). V lost 0 bases to trimming and J lost 4 bases, with 9 bases between them. The germline V gene has CDR1 LNHNV and CDR2 YYDKDF (reference sequence). The CDR3 length is 14 residues. CDR3 loop: CATSRDRETYGYTF. Here the CDR3 DNA reads TGTGCCACCAGCAGAGACAGGGAAACCTATGGCTACACCTTC.

This clonotype was observed a few times. For the CDR3, the DNA is TGCAGTGCTAGAGATCTACCGGAAAAGGGGGATACGCAGTATTTT. Protein product: CSARDLPEKGDTQYF. The chain joins TRBV20-1 to TRBJ2-3, with a possible D match to TRBD1 (5 bases). Germline V lookup: CDR1 DFQATT, CDR2 SNEGSKA (reference sequence). V gave up 0 bases and J gave up 6 bases, with 16 bases separating them. The CDR3 contains 15 residues.

This chain links TRBV7-2 with TRBJ1-4; 8 bases are a match to TRBD1. The V gene's germline CDR1 is SGHTA and CDR2 FQGNSA. Losses at the gene ends were 3 bases for V and 7 bases for J; bases not matched to a gene: 7. CDR3 size: 15 residues. The chain's CDR3 is CASSFQGQEPEKLFF. The CDR3 nucleotides are TGTGCCAGCAGCTTTCAGGGACAGGAGCCTGAAAAACTGTTTTTT.

CDR3 loop: CASSPRGVYGYTF. CDR3 sequence (DNA): TGCGCCAGCAGCCCTAGAGGGGTCTATGGCTACACCTTC. The chain uses TRBV5-1 and TRBJ1-2; possible D gene TRBD1, 5 bases. The CDR3 is 13 amino acids. The V end lost 4 bases, the J end lost 4 bases, and 11 bases lay between the germline ends. The germline V gene has CDR1 SGHRS and CDR2 YFSETQ.

This clonotype was picked up many times. The chain joins TRBV14 to TRBJ1-4; D unresolved. Germline CDR1 and CDR2: SGHDN and FVKESK. This CDR3 comprises 16 residues. V lost 1 base to trimming and J lost 1 base, with 10 bases between them. CDR3 loop: CASSQGGPGTNEKLFF. The CDR3 bases are TGTGCCAGCAGCCAAGGAGGACCGGGAACTAATGAAAAACTGTTTTTT.

The CDR3 coding sequence is TGTGCCAGCAGTCGAGAGCCCGCGGGAGGGGGGGAGTACTTC. It translates to CASSREPAGGGEYF. The gene calls are TRBV6-5 and TRBJ2-7; 9 nucleotides align to TRBD2. V dropped 5 bases and J dropped 11; count of bases not matched to a gene: 13. The CDR3 spans 14 residues. Germline CDR1 and CDR2: MNHEY and SVGAGI.

The genes are TRBV14 and TRBJ2-2; 9 bases are a match to TRBD1. CDR1 SGHDN and CDR2 FVKESK come from the germline V gene. V lost 4 bases and J lost 5; bases outside the gene matches: 5. This CDR3 is 15 amino acids long. The CDR3 is CASSRRQGGTGELFF. For the CDR3, the DNA is TGTGCCAGCAGCCGAAGACAGGGGGGGACCGGGGAGCTGTTTTTT.

The rearrangement links TRBV13 to TRBJ2-5; a weak D match, TRBD1 (6 bases). This CDR3 has 13 residues. Germline V gene data show CDR1 as PRHDT and CDR2 as FYEKMQ (reference sequence). V dropped 4 bases and J dropped 1 base, with 7 bases sitting between them. The CDR3 bases are TGTGCCAGCAGCTCGGACAGCCAAGAGACCCAGTACTTC. The encoded protein is CASSSDSQETQYF.

The V and J genes are TRBV7-9 and TRBJ2-5; D unresolved. The J call could be wrong; TRBJ2-1 is a better fit for the DNA end. This CDR3 comprises 13 residues. Germline lookup yields CDR1 SEHNR and CDR2 FQNEAQ (reference sequence). CDR3 sequence reads: CASRPDGYNEQFF. The CDR3 DNA follows: TGTGCCAGCAGACCCGACGGATACAATGAGCAGTTCTTC.

The genes are TRBV6-6 and TRBJ2-5, with D perhaps being TRBD1 or TRBD2 (5 bases each). Deletions cut 6 bases from V and 5 bases from J, with 13 bases between. The germline gives CDR1 MNHNY, CDR2 SVGAGI (reference sequence). The CDR3 runs to 13 residues. The CDR3 region has the DNA TGTGCCAGCAGAGGGGACCTCGGGGAGACCCAGTACTTC. Protein sequence: CASRGDLGETQYF.

This clonotype is a singleton in its sample. J is TRBJ1-1 and V is TRBV5-4, with 10 bases identical to TRBD1. V shed 4 bases and J 2 bases; nucleotides not matched to a gene: 8. The CDR3 totals 16 residues. Germline CDR1 is SGHNT and CDR2 is YYREEE (reference sequence). The CDR3 nucleotides are TGTGCCAGCAGCCCTCGACAGGGGGCAGGTAACACTGAAGCTTTCTTT. Its protein is CASSPRQGAGNTEAFF.

This chain connects TRBV5-1 to TRBJ1-1; 10 bases align to TRBD1. This CDR3 region has 15 residues. The trim removed 6 bases at V and 5 bases at J, leaving 10 bases unmatched. Germline V gene data show CDR1 as SGHRS and CDR2 as YFSETQ. The CDR3 is CASNRGTGDLTEAFF. For the CDR3, the DNA is TGCGCCAGCAACCGTGGGACAGGGGATTTAACTGAAGCTTTCTTT.

V usage is TRBV5-1 and J usage is TRBJ2-2; tentative D call: TRBD2 (6 bases). V was pared by 4 bases and J by 3 bases, with 13 bases between. This CDR3 spans 15 amino acids. In germline, CDR1 is SGHRS, CDR2 YFSETQ. For the CDR3, the DNA is TGCGCCAGCAGCCCCGGGAGCCCTTACACCGGGGAGCTGTTTTTT. Its protein is CASSPGSPYTGELFF.

The chain combines TRBV3-1 with TRBJ1-2; no firm D call. Trimming took 3 bases from V and 1 from J, leaving 6 bases between them. This CDR3 is 13 amino acids long. Germline lookup yields CDR1 LGHDT and CDR2 YNNKEL (reference sequence). The CDR3 protein is CASSHELNYGYTF. In nucleotides, the CDR3 is TGTGCCAGCAGCCACGAGCTTAACTATGGCTACACCTTC.

This clonotype was counted only a few times. This rearrangement joins TRBV10-3 to TRBJ2-3; TRBD2 aligns across 12 bases. This CDR3 has 15 residues. The trim removed 6 bases at V and 0 bases at J, leaving 1 base unmatched. Germline V lookup: CDR1 ENHRY, CDR2 SYGVKD. The CDR3, as DNA: TGTGCCATCAGCGGACTAGCGGGGAGCACAGATACGCAGTATTTT. This translates into CAISGLAGSTDTQYF.

This clonotype was seen a handful of times. The chain combines TRBV20-1 with TRBJ1-2, with D possibly TRBD1 on 6 matching bases. The CDR3 extends over 16 amino acids. In germline, CDR1 is DFQATT, CDR2 SNEGSKA (reference sequence). The germline V and J ends were trimmed by 0 bases and 11 bases, with 25 bases remaining between them. CDR3 sequence (DNA): TGCAGTGCTAGAGATCGGTGGACAGAGTTCCCCAATCTGTACACCTTC. It yields the protein CSARDRWTEFPNLYTF.

This clonotype has a handful of counts. The V and J genes are TRBV2 and TRBJ2-4; possibly TRBD1 for D (5 bases). There are 15 residues in the CDR3. Germline values: CDR1 SNHLY, CDR2 FYNNEI. V lost 3 bases and J lost 6, with 15 bases in between. CDR3 amino acids: CASSEFKGPGNIQYF. The CDR3 nucleotides are TGTGCCAGCAGTGAGTTTAAGGGGCCAGGAAACATTCAGTACTTC. Looking up the rest from reference TRBV2 and TRBJ2-4 gives the full variable domain: EPEVTQTPSHQVTQMGQEVILRCVPISNHLYFYWYRQILGQKVEFLVSFYNNEISEKSEIFDDQFSVERPDGSNFTLKIRSTKLEDSAMYFCASSEFKGPGNIQYFGAGTRLSVL.

CDR3 in DNA: TGCAGTGCGCGTCCCGGGACTTCGAGCTCCTACGAGCAGTACTTC. This sequence encodes CSARPGTSSSYEQYF. The V call is TRBV20-1, the J call TRBJ2-7; D might be TRBD2 (6 bases). Trimming removed 6 bases at V and 0 bases at J, with 18 bases between. Germline V gene data show CDR1 as DFQATT and CDR2 as SNEGSKA (reference sequence). This CDR3 is built from 15 residues.

The V and J genes are TRBV9 and TRBJ2-2, with TRBD2 as a possible D gene (5 bases). The CDR3 is 16 residues long. The germline V gene has CDR1 SGDLS and CDR2 YYNGEE. Trimming removed 0 bases at V and 6 bases at J, with 15 bases between. CDR3 coding DNA: TGTGCCAGCAGCGTAGGGGAGAGCGGTGACCCCGGGGAGCTGTTTTTT. Translating it yields CASSVGESGDPGELFF.

V gene TRBV11-2 combines with J gene TRBJ2-2; 8 bases are a match to TRBD1. Losses at the gene ends were 3 bases for V and 4 bases for J; bases not matched to a gene: 7. Germline CDR1 reads SGHAT; CDR2 reads FQNNGV. The CDR3 contains 16 residues. The CDR3 spells CASSLDRTGTTGELFF. CDR3 nucleotide sequence: TGTGCCAGCAGCTTGGACCGGACAGGGACCACCGGGGAGCTGTTTTTT.

Only a few counts were recorded for this clonotype. This chain connects TRBV12-5 to TRBJ2-1; D might be TRBD1 (6 bases). The V gene lost 7 bases and the J gene lost 1 base, with 14 bases spanning the gap. Germline V gene lookup returns CDR1 LGHNT and CDR2 FRNRAP. The CDR3 consists of 15 residues. CDR3 sequence: CASALQGASYNEQFF. CDR3 DNA sequence: TGTGCTAGTGCCCTACAGGGAGCTTCCTACAATGAGCAGTTCTTC.